The sequence of this TCR beta chain was determined in a study of T cells after posttransplantation cyclophosphamide. Study-wide findings and caveats: TRB clonality was highly associated with recipient CMV seropositivity and reactivation. Blood and skin or GI T cell repertoires showed limited TRB overlap.

A marrow graft followed busulfan-fludarabine conditioning, with cyclophosphamide on days +3 and +4. The CDR3 sequence is 14 residues long. V lost 5 bases and J 6 bases, leaving 16 bases between the germline ends. Per the germline V gene, CDR1 is SGHNT and CDR2 is YENEEA. Data came from immunoSEQ multiplex PCR; TCRdb stores just in-frame clones and leaves some out. The table has 15,000 or so clones, around 73% seen once. In its sample, this clone was seen once. Its antigen is still unknown. This sequence joins TRBV11-3 and TRBJ2-5; tentative D call: TRBD2 (5 bases). This clonotype was obtained from a female patient aged 40-49 years who received an allogeneic stem cell transplant from a related donor, was CMV-positive, and had no GVHD. The graft donor may have contributed some T cells. The source was CD8+ T cells sorted from PBMCs, collected 1,700 to 2,000 days after a stem cell transplant with posttransplant cyclophosphamide. CDR3 in DNA: TGTGCCAGCAGCATCCGGACTGAATGGAAGACCCAGTACTTC. Translated: CASSIRTEWKTQYF.